This TCR beta chain was identified during a study of blood T cell repertoires in COVID-19. Produced via immunoSEQ multiplex PCR; TCRdb's table is partial and in-frame only. Found here are around 220,000 clones, 84% of them singletons; the top ten hold approximately 6.8%. The germline CDR1 and CDR2 sequences are SGHRS and YFSETQ. The CDR3 length is 15 residues. Trimming at V came to 1 base and at J to 10 bases, leaving 6 bases not matched to a gene. This TCR was recovered from a woman between 40 and 50 years old who had recovered from COVID-19. The sample consisted of PBMCs or T cells enriched from blood (not recorded which). The V call is TRBV5-1, the J call TRBJ2-2, with 11 bases fitting TRBD1. In DNA form, the CDR3 reads TGCGCCAGCAGCTTGAAGGACAGGGGGCTTGAGGAGCTGTTTTTT. Protein product: CASSLKDRGLEELFF.